The 8 T cell receptor beta chains presented below share a single source sample, sequenced in a study of T cell repertoires in cytomegalovirus infection. TCRdb re-called the reads through MiXCR, storing one row per CDR3 protein. The sample lists some 940,000 distinct CDR3 sequences, approximately 31% occurring once. No cognate antigen is known for these TCRs. This specimen was cultured CD8+ T cells from PBMCs, taken from culture after CMV antigen stimulation. The receptors originated from a human donor in good health (CMV status not recorded). Some clones in this sample may be carry-over from other donors' samples.

The rearrangement links TRBV6-5 to TRBJ2-2, with D possibly called TRBD1 or TRBD2 (5 bases each). Germline CDR1 reads MNHEY; CDR2 reads SVGAGI. The V end lost 5 bases, the J end lost 7 bases, and 14 bases lay between the germline ends. The CDR3 is made up of 14 amino acids. The CDR3 loop reads CASSLRGAIGELFF. The DNA for the CDR3 is TGTGCCAGCAGTCTTAGAGGGGCAATCGGGGAGCTGTTTTTT.

This clonotype showed up just a few times. This chain joins TRBV6-1 and TRBJ1-4, with D possibly being TRBD1 (5 bases). V lost 7 bases and J lost 6, with 15 bases in between. There are 14 residues in the CDR3. Germline loops: CDR1 MNHNS, CDR2 SASEGT. The CDR3 coding sequence is TGTGCCAGCACATCGAGGGGATTTGATGAAAAACTGTTTTTT. Its translation: CASTSRGFDEKLFF.

This clonotype showed up just a few times. The CDR3: CASSLRTRHTDTQYF. The CDR3 DNA sequence: TGTGCCAGCAGCTTGAGGACTAGACACACAGATACGCAGTATTTT. The rearrangement links TRBV5-6 to TRBJ2-3, with 7 bases identical to TRBD2. The CDR3 is made up of 15 amino acids. With V trimmed by 1 base and J by 2 bases, 4 bases remained unmatched. CDR1 is SGHDT, CDR2 YYEEEE, per germline.

This clonotype was seen more than once but under ten times. The chain carries TRBV4-1 and TRBJ2-1, with no clear D. V was clipped by 4 bases and J by 0 bases, with 7 bases between them. This CDR3 has 14 residues. The germline V gene has CDR1 MGHRA and CDR2 YSYEKL. For the CDR3, the DNA is TGCGCCAGCAGCCCGACACTCTCCTACAATGAGCAGTTCTTC. This gives the protein CASSPTLSYNEQFF.

This clonotype was seen more than once but under ten times. The chain has TRBV5-4 and TRBJ2-2; D may be TRBD1 or TRBD2 (5 bases each). CDR1 is SGHNT, CDR2 YYREEE, per germline (reference sequence). The V end lost 5 bases, the J end lost 3 bases, and 14 bases lay between the germline ends. The CDR3 runs 15 residues. The CDR3 sequence: CASSSGRTYTGELFF. The CDR3 nucleotides read TGTGCCAGCAGTTCGGGACGGACCTACACCGGGGAGCTGTTTTTT.

This clonotype was seen ten or more times. V usage is TRBV7-2 and J usage is TRBJ2-1, with D maybe TRBD2 (7 bases). The V and J ends lost 4 bases and 6 bases respectively, with 19 bases between them. Looked up from germline, CDR1 is SGHTA and CDR2 is FQGNSA. The CDR3 is 16 amino acids. CDR3 in DNA: TGTGCCAGCAGCTCCCTTTGGGGGGGGCCCGGCAATGAGCAGTTCTTC. The encoded protein is CASSSLWGGPGNEQFF. Full variable domain (outside the CDR3, taken from reference TRBV7-2 and TRBJ2-1): GAGVSQSPSNKVTEKGKDVELRCDPISGHTALYWYRQSLGQGLEFLIYFQGNSAPDKSGLPSDRFSAERTGGSVSTLTIQRTQQEDSAVYLCASSSLWGGPGNEQFFGPGTRLTVL.

This chain uses TRBV27 with TRBJ2-1; D might be TRBD2 (6 bases). This CDR3 has 13 amino acids. V was cut by 5 bases and J by 7 bases, with 12 bases left in between. Germline lookup yields CDR1 MNHEY and CDR2 SMNVEV (reference sequence). The CDR3 region is CASSPGTFNEQFF. The CDR3 DNA is TGTGCCAGCAGTCCCGGGACTTTTAATGAGCAGTTCTTC.

This chain connects TRBV27 to TRBJ1-5; D gene uncertain. CDR3 length: 13 residues. CDR1 MNHEY and CDR2 SMNVEV come from the germline V gene (reference sequence). Trimming took off 2 bases at V and 9 bases at J, with 11 bases between the two ends. The chain's CDR3 is CASSLPLFAPQHF. As DNA, the CDR3 is TGTGCCAGCAGTTTACCACTGTTCGCGCCCCAGCATTTT.